The present T cell receptor (beta chain) was sequenced within a study of PD-L1 blockade in urothelial cancer. Study-level background: Atezolizumab, begun by patients in about 2014, was given at 1,200 mg intravenously every 3 weeks. The median number of T cells present in blood samples was approximately 140,000. Once treatment had started, blood was analyzed at 3 weeks (second dose) and again at 6 weeks.

Germline lookup yields CDR1 SNHLY and CDR2 FYNNEI. Trimming took 5 bases from V and 1 from J, leaving 8 bases between them. CDR3 size: 13 residues. Time point: peripheral blood 6 weeks after treatment start. Spike-ins of synthetic TCR analog templates went into each PCR. Sequencing was performed with immunoSEQ multiplex PCR; in TCRdb, only in-frame clones are kept and a portion is missing. Of 40,000 to 50,000 clones detected, around 80% appear once; the ten largest clones hold 13%. The V and J genes are TRBV2 and TRBJ1-1; perhaps TRBD1 as D (5 bases). The sample in question was PBMCs, obtained around atezolizumab (anti-PD-L1) treatment. This receptor was obtained from a man aged 60-69 years with urothelial cancer. DNA for the CDR3: TGTGCCAGCAGTAGCGACAGGAACACTGAAGCTTTCTTT. This translates into CASSSDRNTEAFF.